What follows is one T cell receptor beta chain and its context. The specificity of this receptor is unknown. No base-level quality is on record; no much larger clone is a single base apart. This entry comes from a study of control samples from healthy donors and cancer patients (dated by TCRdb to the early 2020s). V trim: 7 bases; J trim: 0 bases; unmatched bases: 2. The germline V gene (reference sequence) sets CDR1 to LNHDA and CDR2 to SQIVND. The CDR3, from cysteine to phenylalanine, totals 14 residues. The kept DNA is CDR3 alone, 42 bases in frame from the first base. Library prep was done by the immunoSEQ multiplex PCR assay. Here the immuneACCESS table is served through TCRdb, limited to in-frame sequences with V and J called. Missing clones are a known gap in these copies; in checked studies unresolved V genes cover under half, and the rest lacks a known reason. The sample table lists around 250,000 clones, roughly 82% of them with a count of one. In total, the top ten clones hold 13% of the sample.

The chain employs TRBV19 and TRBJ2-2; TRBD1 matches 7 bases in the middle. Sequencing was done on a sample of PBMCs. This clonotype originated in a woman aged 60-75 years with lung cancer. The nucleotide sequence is TGTGCCAGTATTGGGACAGCGAACACCGGGGAGCTGTTTTTT. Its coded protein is CASIGTANTGELFF.